The sequence of this T cell receptor beta chain was determined in a study of CD8+ T cells in alopecia areata. Whole-study findings and limits: Lesional scalp displayed greater clonality than normal scalp, most notably in alopecia totalis/universalis.

Germline V CDR1 and CDR2: SGHNT, YYREEE (reference sequence). Between the trimmed V and J ends, which lost 0 bases and 0 bases, there was a span of 13 bases. This CDR3 is 18 amino acids long. Regarding this clone: Its cognate antigen is unknown.

Investigators isolated RNA and reverse transcribed it into cDNA to act as the sequencing template. Only in-frame clones appear in the TCRdb table, and some are missing; sequencing was by immunoSEQ multiplex PCR. The sample records about 110,000 clones, approximately 59% being singletons. This sequence joins TRBV5-4 and TRBJ2-6, with D perhaps matching TRBD1 (5 bases). The sequenced material came from CD8+ T cells sorted from blood. The clonotype originates from a human donor in good health. CDR3 sequence: CASSLAIGVLSGANVLTF. CDR3 coding DNA: TGTGCCAGCAGCTTGGCCATAGGGGTCCTCTCTGGGGCCAACGTCCTGACTTTC. The full variable domain, its missing parts supplied by reference TRBV5-4 and TRBJ2-6, is ETGVTQSPTHLIKTRGQQVTLRCSSQSGHNTVSWYQQALGQGPQFIFQYYREEENGRGNFPPRFSGLQFPNYSSELNVNALELDDSALYLCASSLAIGVLSGANVLTFGAGSRLTVL.